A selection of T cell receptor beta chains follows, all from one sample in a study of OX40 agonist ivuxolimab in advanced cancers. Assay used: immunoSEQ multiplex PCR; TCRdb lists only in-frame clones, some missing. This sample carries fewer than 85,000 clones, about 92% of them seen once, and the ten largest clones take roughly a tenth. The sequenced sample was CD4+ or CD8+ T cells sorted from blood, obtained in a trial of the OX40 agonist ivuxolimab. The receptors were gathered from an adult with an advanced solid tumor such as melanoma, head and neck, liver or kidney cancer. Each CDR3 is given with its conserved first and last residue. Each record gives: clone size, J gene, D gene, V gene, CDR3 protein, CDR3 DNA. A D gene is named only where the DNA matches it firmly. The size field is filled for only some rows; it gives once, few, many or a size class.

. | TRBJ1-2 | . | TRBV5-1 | CASSPSDRGYTF | TGCGCCAGCAGCCCATCTGACAGGGGCTACACCTTC
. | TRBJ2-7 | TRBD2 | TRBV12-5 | CASGLIQTQRGGIYEQYF | TGTGCTAGTGGTTTGATCCAAACCCAGCGGGGGGGCATTTACGAGCAGTACTTC
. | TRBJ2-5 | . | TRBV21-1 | CASSKGWDRAQETQYF | TGTGCCAGCAGCAAAGGATGGGACAGGGCCCAAGAGACCCAGTACTTC
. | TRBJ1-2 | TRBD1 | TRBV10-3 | CAISEAGTDPRRGYGYTF | TGTGCCATCAGTGAGGCCGGGACAGACCCCCGTCGGGGCTATGGCTACACCTTC
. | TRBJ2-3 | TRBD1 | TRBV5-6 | CASSPPGQGRRDTQYF | TGTGCCAGCAGCCCACCCGGACAGGGGCGACGAGATACGCAGTATTTT
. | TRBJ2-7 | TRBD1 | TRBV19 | CASRGRTGIGSYEQYF | TGTGCCAGTAGGGGTCGGACAGGGATCGGCTCCTACGAGCAGTACTTC
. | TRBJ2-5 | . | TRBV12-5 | CASGLAGLETQYF | TGTGCTAGTGGTTTAGCAGGGTTGGAGACCCAGTACTTC
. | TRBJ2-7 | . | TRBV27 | CASSLIAGRGPYEQYF | TGTGCCAGCAGTCTTATCGCAGGCAGGGGCCCCTACGAGCAGTACTTC
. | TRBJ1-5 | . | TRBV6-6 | CASSYSNDAEHF | TGTGCCAGCAGTTACTCGAATGACGCCGAGCATTTT
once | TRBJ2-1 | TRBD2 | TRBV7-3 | CASSRTVAGGLGNEQFF | TGTGCCAGCAGCAGAACAGTAGCGGGGGGGCTCGGTAATGAGCAGTTCTTC
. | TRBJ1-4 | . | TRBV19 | CASSIDREGNEKLFF | TGTGCCAGTAGTATAGACAGGGAGGGGAATGAAAAACTGTTTTTT
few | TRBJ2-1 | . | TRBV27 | CASSSSGSVEQFF | TGTGCCAGCAGTTCCTCAGGTTCGGTTGAGCAGTTCTTC
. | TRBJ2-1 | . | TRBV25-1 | CASSSEKGEQFF | TGTGCCAGCAGTTCGGAAAAGGGGGAGCAGTTCTTC
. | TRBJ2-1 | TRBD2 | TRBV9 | CASRQTSGPANEQFF | TGTGCCAGCAGACAGACTAGCGGACCGGCCAATGAGCAGTTCTTC
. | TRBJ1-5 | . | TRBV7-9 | CASSSLRQDQPQHF | TGTGCCAGCAGCTCCTTAAGACAGGATCAGCCCCAGCATTTT
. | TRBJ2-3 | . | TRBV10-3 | CAISVLWGDQDTQYF | TGTGCCATCAGTGTCCTGTGGGGGGACCAAGATACGCAGTATTTT
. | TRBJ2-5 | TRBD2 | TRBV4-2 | CASSQGGQETQYF | TGTGCCAGCAGCCAGGGGGGGCAAGAGACCCAGTACTTC
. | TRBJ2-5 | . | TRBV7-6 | CASSLANRELETQYF | TGTGCCAGCAGCTTAGCGAACAGGGAGTTGGAGACCCAGTACTTC
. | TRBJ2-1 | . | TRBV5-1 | CASTLLGGPNNEQFF | TGCGCCAGCACCCTGCTTGGCGGCCCTAACAATGAGCAGTTCTTC
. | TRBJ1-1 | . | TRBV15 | CATSRSRQTGYTEAFF | TGTGCCACCAGCAGATCCAGACAGACCGGTTACACTGAAGCTTTCTTT
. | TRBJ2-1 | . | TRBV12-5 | CASEGQGGIEQFF | TGTGCTAGTGAGGGGCAGGGAGGAATTGAGCAGTTCTTC
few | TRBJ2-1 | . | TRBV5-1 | CASSLAITSYNEQFF | TGCGCCAGCAGTCTCGCCATCACCTCCTACAATGAGCAGTTCTTC
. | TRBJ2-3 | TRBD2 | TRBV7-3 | CASSLAGGIADTQYF | TGTGCCAGCAGCTTAGCGGGGGGAATAGCGGATACGCAGTATTTT
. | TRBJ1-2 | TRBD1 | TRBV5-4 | CASSPPGTDGYTF | TGTGCCAGCAGCCCCCCTGGGACAGATGGCTACACCTTC
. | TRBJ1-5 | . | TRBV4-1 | CASSQGLGQPQHF | TGCGCCAGCAGCCAAGGGTTAGGTCAGCCCCAGCATTTT
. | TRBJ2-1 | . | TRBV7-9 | CASSFTAEGLYNEQFF | TGTGCCAGCAGCTTCACAGCAGAAGGACTGTACAATGAGCAGTTCTTC
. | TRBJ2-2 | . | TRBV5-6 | CASSLANLRTGELFF | TGTGCCAGCAGCTTGGCGAACCTGAGGACCGGGGAGCTGTTTTTT
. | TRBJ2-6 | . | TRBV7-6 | CASSLVSGTPGANVLTF | TGTGCCAGCAGCTTAGTATCGGGGACACCTGGGGCCAACGTCCTGACTTTC
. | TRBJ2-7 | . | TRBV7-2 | CASSLDLSYEQYF | TGTGCCAGCAGCTTAGATCTCAGCTACGAGCAGTACTTC
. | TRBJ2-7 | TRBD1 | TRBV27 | CASSPVSGTGSYEQYF | TGTGCCAGCAGTCCCGTCTCAGGGACAGGGTCCTACGAGCAGTACTTC
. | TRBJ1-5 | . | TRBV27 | CASSLTGGSNQPQHF | TGTGCCAGCAGTTTAACGGGGGGGAGCAATCAGCCCCAGCATTTT
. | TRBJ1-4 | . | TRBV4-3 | CASSPLSTNEKLFF | TGCGCCAGCAGCCCCCTTTCTACTAATGAAAAACTGTTTTTT
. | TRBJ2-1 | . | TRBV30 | CAWSAIEAQFF | TGTGCCTGGAGCGCAATTGAAGCGCAGTTCTTC
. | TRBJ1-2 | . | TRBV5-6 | CASVDLRGDGYTF | TGTGCCAGCGTAGATTTAAGGGGTGATGGCTACACCTTC
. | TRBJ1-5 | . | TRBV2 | CASSGGPGNQPQHF | TGTGCCAGCAGCGGAGGCCCCGGCAATCAGCCCCAGCATTTT
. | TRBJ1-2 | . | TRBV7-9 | CASATGGRWGYTF | TGTGCCAGCGCTACCGGGGGTCGCTGGGGCTACACCTTC
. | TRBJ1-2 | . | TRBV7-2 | CASSFLFGGPYGYTF | TGTGCCAGCAGCTTTCTTTTCGGCGGGCCCTATGGCTACACCTTC
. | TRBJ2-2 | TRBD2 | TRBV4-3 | CASSQDSGLDTGELFF | TGCGCCAGCAGCCAAGATTCTGGACTAGACACCGGGGAGCTGTTTTTT
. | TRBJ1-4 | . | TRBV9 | CASSVGDGGNEKLFF | TGTGCCAGCAGCGTAGGGGACGGGGGGAATGAAAAACTGTTTTTT
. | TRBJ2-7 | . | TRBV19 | CASSRTLSGYEQYF | TGTGCCAGTAGTAGAACTCTCAGCGGCTACGAGCAGTACTTC
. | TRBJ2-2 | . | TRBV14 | CASSQDQAQTRNTGELFF | TGTGCCAGCAGCCAAGATCAGGCTCAGACCCGTAACACCGGGGAGCTGTTTTTT
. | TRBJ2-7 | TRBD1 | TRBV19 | CASSPGQVSYEQYF | TGTGCCAGTTCTCCGGGACAGGTGTCCTACGAGCAGTACTTC
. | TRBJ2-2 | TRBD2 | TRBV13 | CASSPRLLAGLSGELFF | TGTGCCAGCAGTCCCCGTTTACTAGCGGGGTTGTCCGGGGAGCTGTTTTTT
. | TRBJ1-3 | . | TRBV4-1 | CASSPRGGEVSGNTIYF | TGCGCCAGCAGCCCTCGAGGAGGGGAGGTGTCTGGAAACACCATATATTTT
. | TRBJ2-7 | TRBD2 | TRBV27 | CASSLARGVVHEQYF | TGTGCCAGCAGTTTGGCCCGGGGGGTTGTACACGAGCAGTACTTC
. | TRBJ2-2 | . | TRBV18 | CASGQSNTGELFF | TGTGCCAGCGGACAGAGTAACACCGGGGAGCTGTTTTTT
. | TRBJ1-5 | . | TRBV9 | CASSVEAHPNQPQHF | TGTGCCAGCAGCGTAGAGGCCCATCCCAATCAGCCCCAGCATTTT
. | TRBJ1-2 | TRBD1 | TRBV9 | CASSETGAEYGYTF | TGTGCCAGCAGCGAGACAGGGGCGGAATATGGCTACACCTTC
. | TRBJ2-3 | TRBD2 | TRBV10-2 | CASIYGGGPTDTQYF | TGCGCCAGCATCTATGGGGGGGGACCCACAGATACGCAGTATTTT
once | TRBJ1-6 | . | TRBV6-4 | CASSPTGTAYNSPLHF | TGTGCCAGCAGTCCTACAGGGACCGCCTATAATTCACCCCTCCACTTT
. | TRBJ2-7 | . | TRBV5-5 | CASSFDGGPTYEQYF | TGTGCCAGCAGCTTCGACGGGGGCCCGACCTACGAGCAGTACTTC
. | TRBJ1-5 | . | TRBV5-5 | CASTVSQGQPQHF | TGTGCCAGCACCGTCTCGCAGGGTCAGCCCCAGCATTTT
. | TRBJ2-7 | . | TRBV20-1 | CSARADREQYF | TGCAGTGCTAGAGCCGACAGGGAGCAGTACTTC
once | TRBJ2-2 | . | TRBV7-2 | CASSHPYTGELFF | TGTGCCAGCAGCCATCCTTACACCGGGGAGCTGTTTTTT
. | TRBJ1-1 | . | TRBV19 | CASSMGTEAFF | TGTGCCAGTAGTATGGGCACTGAAGCTTTCTTT